These 16 T cell receptor beta chains came from one sample sequenced in a study of human T cells and chemical hapten exposure. The time point is: pre-sensitization, week 0. Treatment denoted: therapeutic diphenylcyclopropenone sensitization with weekly scalp DPC. TCRdb re-called the RACE reads with MiXCR, one entry per CDR3 protein. The sample has roughly 40,000 distinct CDR3 sequences; about 10% are singletons. The specimen comprised whole blood, sampled in connection with sensitization to the hapten diphenylcyclopropenone (DPC). These receptors were obtained from a young man with alopecia areata. Some clones in this sample may be carry-over from other donors' samples.

This chain links TRBV20-1 with TRBJ1-6; 7 nucleotides agree with TRBD1. Germline-derived CDR1 and CDR2 are DFQATT and SNEGSKA (reference sequence). The CDR3 consists of 15 residues. After removal of 5 bases from V and 9 bases from J, the junction contained 13 bases not matched to a gene. The CDR3 protein is CSAFTGDGGASPLHF. The CDR3 DNA reads TGCAGTGCTTTCACAGGGGATGGGGGAGCTTCACCCCTCCACTTT.

This clonotype has ten or more counts. J is TRBJ2-4 and V is TRBV11-2; a possible D gene is TRBD1 (6 bases). Germline lookup yields CDR1 SGHAT and CDR2 FQNNGV. V lost 3 bases and J lost 6, with 15 bases in between. There are 15 residues in the CDR3. This chain's CDR3 is CASSFIQGRANIQYF. In DNA, the CDR3 is TGTGCCAGCAGCTTCATACAGGGACGGGCAAACATTCAGTACTTC.

The chain carries TRBV5-6 and TRBJ2-5; a weak D match, TRBD2 (6 bases). Germline assignment: CDR1 SGHDT and CDR2 YYEEEE. The CDR3 loop spans 16 amino acids. Trimming shortened V by 2 bases and J by 7 bases, and 21 bases separated the two germline ends. CDR3 nucleotide sequence: TGTGCCAGCAGCTTTTTAGCGGTCAAATCTGGAGCGACCCAGTACTTC. Amino acids: CASSFLAVKSGATQYF.

This clonotype occurred a few times. The rearrangement links TRBV28 to TRBJ1-1; no reliable D call. Trimming pared 5 bases from V and 10 bases from J, leaving 8 bases between. Germline-derived CDR1 and CDR2 are MDHEN and SYDVKM. The CDR3 totals 10 residues. The chain's CDR3 is CASSGRRAFF. The CDR3 DNA reads as TGTGCCAGCAGTGGGAGGCGAGCTTTCTTT.

This clonotype occurred many times. This sequence joins TRBV4-3 and TRBJ2-1; TRBD2 agrees at 7 bases. Germline V CDR1 and CDR2: LGHNA, YSLEER. Trimming at V came to 4 bases and at J to 9 bases, leaving 15 bases not matched to a gene. The CDR3 loop spans 16 amino acids. CDR3 in amino acids: CASSRELAQGLGEQFF. DNA for the CDR3: TGCGCCAGCAGCCGAGAACTAGCGCAAGGACTCGGTGAGCAGTTCTTC.

This clonotype has more than one count but fewer than ten. The chain joins TRBV5-1 to TRBJ1-1; D is perhaps TRBD1 (5 bases). The ends were cut back, 1 base at V and 1 base at J, with 11 bases in the middle. Germline loops: CDR1 SGHRS, CDR2 YFSETQ. The CDR3 runs 15 residues. CDR3 in amino acids: CASSLRQGGNTEAFF. The CDR3 DNA reads TGCGCCAGCAGCTTGAGGCAGGGTGGGAACACTGAAGCTTTCTTT.

Ten or more counts support this clonotype. This rearrangement joins TRBV28 to TRBJ2-7, with 8 bases aligning to TRBD2. With 3 bases clipped from V and 1 base from J, the junction kept 2 bases outside the gene matches. In germline, CDR1 is MDHEN, CDR2 SYDVKM. The CDR3 is 14 amino acids. CDR3 DNA: TGTGCCAGCAGTTTGACGGGAGGGTCCTACGAGCAGTACGTC. Its translation: CASSLTGGSYEQYV.

This clonotype was found a few times. The chain links TRBV7-2 to TRBJ2-1; D not resolved. The CDR3 is 13 residues long. Germline V gene lookup returns CDR1 SGHTA and CDR2 FQGNSA. V was shortened by 5 bases and J by 9 bases, with 14 bases between the two germline ends. CDR3 DNA: TGTGCCAGCAGCCGAATAATAGGCGGTGAGCAGTTCTTC. It codes for CASSRIIGGEQFF.

At least ten counts were recorded for this clonotype. The chain recombines TRBV12-3 or TRBV12-4 with TRBJ2-2; 8 bases are a match to TRBD2. The J segment lost 10 bases and the V segment lost 5 bases, leaving 12 bases of the junction unmatched. The CDR3 runs 15 residues. CDR3 loop: CASSQAGEGKVELFF. Here the CDR3 DNA reads TGTGCCAGCAGTCAAGCGGGAGAAGGCAAAGTGGAGCTGTTTTTT.

This clonotype was picked up many times. The genes are TRBV9 and TRBJ2-7, with 8 positions matching TRBD2. Per the germline V gene, CDR1 is SGDLS and CDR2 is YYNGEE. CDR3 length: 16 residues. The V and J ends lost 0 bases and 2 bases, in that order; junction bases with no gene match: 7. The DNA of the CDR3 is TGTGCCAGCAGCGTAGCTGCGGGGGGATCAACCTACGAGCAGTACTTC. It yields the protein CASSVAAGGSTYEQYF.

This clonotype has only a few counts. The chain recombines TRBV5-1 with TRBJ1-2; TRBD1 matches at 7 bases. V was clipped by 3 bases and J by 4 bases; unmatched bases: 12. This CDR3 is built from 16 residues. In germline, CDR1 is SGHRS, CDR2 YFSETQ. The CDR3: CASSSTPTQGSYGYTF. The CDR3 DNA sequence: TGCGCCAGCAGCTCGACGCCGACACAGGGGTCCTATGGCTACACCTTC. Full variable domain (rest looked up from reference TRBV5-1 and TRBJ1-2): KAGVTQTPRYLIKTRGQQVTLSCSPISGHRSVSWYQQTPGQGLQFLFEYFSETQRNKGNFPGRFSGRQFSNSRSEMNVSTLELGDSALYLCASSSTPTQGSYGYTFGSGTRLTVV.

This clonotype has at least ten counts. This chain uses TRBV2 with TRBJ1-2; D not certain. The CDR3 length is 14 residues. V lost 6 bases, J lost 1 base, and 12 bases lay in between. The germline V gene encodes CDR1 SNHLY and CDR2 FYNNEI. The CDR3, as DNA: TGTGCCAGCAGGGCCGGGGAATTTAACTATGGCTACACCTTC. This codes for CASRAGEFNYGYTF.

This chain links TRBV11-1 with TRBJ1-2; D unclear. The CDR3 covers 13 residues. From germline, CDR1 is SGHAT and CDR2 FQDESV (reference sequence). Trimming left V 0 bases short and J 4 bases short, with 6 bases between. The CDR3 sequence: CASSLAGGYGYTF. In DNA, the CDR3 is TGTGCCAGCAGCTTAGCGGGAGGCTATGGCTACACCTTC.

The chain has TRBV7-2 and TRBJ2-7, with TRBD2 matching over 10 bases. The CDR3 spans 16 residues. Losses at the gene ends were 2 bases for V and 4 bases for J; bases not matched to a gene: 8. The germline V gene has CDR1 SGHTA and CDR2 FQGNSA. CDR3 loop: CASSLYSPSGSYEQYV. CDR3 nucleotide sequence: TGTGCCAGCAGCTTATACAGTCCTAGCGGGAGTTACGAGCAGTACGTC.

This clonotype was seen a handful of times. This chain joins TRBV28 and TRBJ2-1, with D unclear. Germline CDR1 MDHEN, CDR2 SYDVKM. The CDR3 contains 14 residues. Trimming took 3 bases from V and 2 from J, leaving 8 bases between them. The CDR3 DNA reads TGTGCCAGCAGTTTTGGCATGACCTACAATGAGCAGTTCTTC. This gives the protein CASSFGMTYNEQFF.

A few counts support this clonotype. The J gene is TRBJ2-3, the V gene TRBV15; 14 positions match TRBD2. With 3 bases clipped from V and 3 bases from J, the junction kept 2 bases outside the gene matches. The CDR3 is 16 residues long. Germline CDR1 and CDR2: LNHNV and YYDKDF (reference sequence). The CDR3 DNA reads as TGTGCCACCAGCAGGGGGACTAGCGGGAGAACAGATACGCAGTATTTT. Translated, it gives CATSRGTSGRTDTQYF.